This section outlines one T cell receptor beta chain sequence together with its context. In the original workflow: Counts of nucleated cells, estimated from reference gene primer amplification, were obtained. Libraries were prepared by immunoSEQ multiplex PCR; TCRdb keeps only in-frame clonotypes and omits some of them. The V and J calls and clone size come from that table; D and trimming were worked out from the DNA. The table has under 200,000 clones, about 88% seen once. This record comes from a study of blood T cell repertoires in COVID-19. Study-level background: Donors in the United States, Italy and Spain gave samples during acute or convalescent COVID-19. Sample material is recorded as cDNA or gDNA derived from T cells, B-cell-depleted T cells, or PBMCs.

The Seattle patients, enrolled during active infection, were followed longitudinally. With 3 bases removed from V and 6 bases from J, the gap between germline ends came to 15 bases. The germline V gene encodes CDR1 SGHAT and CDR2 FQNNGV. The CDR3 has 14 amino acids. Sequencing was done on a sample of peripheral blood. The chain employs TRBV11-2 and TRBJ2-7, with D tentatively TRBD2 (6 bases). This receptor was identified in an elderly woman with COVID-19, enrolled during active disease. CDR3 DNA: TGTGCCAGCAGCTTTGGGGACTCCGCCGGCGAGCAGTACTTC. This gives the protein CASSFGDSAGEQYF.